The rows below give T cell receptor beta chains drawn from one sample of a study of shared clonotypes between healthy human individuals. The table came from immunoSEQ multiplex PCR; TCRdb's copy has only in-frame clones and leaves some out. Seen here are approximately 1.5 million clones, 95% to 99% observed once, and the top ten hold around 0.47%. The sample was naive CD4+ T cells sorted from blood. The receptors stem from a man younger than 45 in good health. Both conserved end residues are trimmed from each CDR3. A row's size may be missing; if present it is once, few, many or a size class.

j_call | clone_size | v_call | cdr3_aa
TRBJ2-1 | - | TRBV20-1 | SAPRIWEQF
TRBJ1-1 | - | TRBV5-4 | ASSLGPTENTEAF
TRBJ2-1 | - | TRBV27 | ASSLTGLAPYNEQF
TRBJ2-1 | - | TRBV10-3 | AISERPSSYNEQF
TRBJ1-1 | - | TRBV27 | ASRPHFGPPSGGRTEAF
TRBJ2-7 | - | TRBV10-2 | AILSRRQDTYEQY
TRBJ2-5 | - | TRBV5-1 | ASSTTKGTSEETQY
TRBJ2-3 | - | TRBV25-1 | ASSPVVGQGPDTQY
TRBJ1-1 | - | TRBV27 | ASRSTTAMNTEAF
TRBJ2-1 | - | TRBV5-5 | ASSLGLRGRGNEQF
TRBJ2-1 | - | TRBV6-5 | ASSLDWSSYNEQF
TRBJ2-3 | - | TRBV30 | AWSVKRESTDTQY
TRBJ2-1 | once | TRBV19 | ASRRTGPLGQGPYNEQF
TRBJ2-3 | - | TRBV19 | ASRLAGGTTDTQY
TRBJ1-3 | - | TRBV9 | ASSVARLEDNLAGNTIY
TRBJ1-5 | - | TRBV11-2 | ASSLGANQPQH
TRBJ1-3 | - | TRBV6-1 | ASTRDSNSGNTIY
TRBJ2-7 | - | TRBV7-6 | ASSFDGRQY
TRBJ2-3 | - | TRBV6-7 | ASSYVLANSTDTQY
TRBJ2-7 | once | TRBV5-1 | ASSSGTGIGPYEQY
TRBJ2-1 | - | TRBV5-6 | ASRPRAGVPYNEQF
TRBJ1-3 | once | TRBV28 | ASSTLAVSSGNTIY
TRBJ2-7 | - | TRBV28 | ASSITARQGYEQY
TRBJ2-5 | - | TRBV7-2 | ASTPITSGVVPETQY
TRBJ2-3 | - | TRBV19 | ASSTGTGRMLDTQY
TRBJ2-3 | - | TRBV11-2 | ASTLIPGSTDTQY
TRBJ2-2 | - | TRBV5-6 | ASSPFSHTNTGELF
TRBJ2-5 | - | TRBV11-3 | ASSYRSGETQY
TRBJ1-2 | - | TRBV19 | ASSNTYYGYT
TRBJ1-2 | - | TRBV28 | ASRRGREPYGYT
TRBJ2-1 | - | TRBV7-2 | ASSLSLAGGHNEQF
TRBJ2-7 | - | TRBV7-9 | ASSFGTGDYEQY
TRBJ1-2 | - | TRBV5-6 | ASSLGPGIYTNYGYT
TRBJ2-2 | - | TRBV4-2 | ASSQVPGGPTGELF
TRBJ2-1 | - | TRBV18 | ASSPRLEGAKGNEQF
TRBJ2-3 | - | TRBV18 | ASSPKGGANTQY
TRBJ2-7 | - | TRBV15 | ATSRAPAGGYEQY
TRBJ1-5 | once | TRBV27 | ASSLIRGNQPQH
TRBJ2-7 | - | TRBV5-1 | ASSLSQGGTYEQY
TRBJ2-1 | - | TRBV7-9 | ASSLGSLAGAYNEQF
TRBJ2-6 | - | TRBV27 | ASRPGQGSSGANVLT
TRBJ2-7 | - | TRBV7-2 | ASSASGRGEQY
TRBJ2-3 | - | TRBV6-1 | ASKYLGSTDTQY
TRBJ2-7 | - | TRBV7-2 | ASSRGPGPYEQY
TRBJ2-2 | few | TRBV28 | ASRKPGRNTGELF
TRBJ2-3 | once | TRBV27 | ASSLSTKITDTQY
TRBJ1-2 | - | TRBV7-3 | ASSLRQGDGYT
TRBJ2-5 | - | TRBV11-2 | ASSLAGRGQETQY
TRBJ1-1 | - | TRBV28 | ASSSQRGGANTEAF
TRBJ1-3 | - | TRBV2 | ASNRDGLSGNTIY
TRBJ2-2 | - | TRBV7-2 | ASSFRTSGNGGELF
TRBJ1-2 | - | TRBV19 | ASSIGGQGKSYGYT